This TCR beta chain comes out of a study of T cells expressing NK-cell markers. TCRdb re-called the 5' RACE reads; one entry per CDR3 protein, DNA not given. The table gives about 170,000 distinct CDR3 sequences; the top ten clones make up around 20% of it. The CDR3 runs 14 residues. Germline V gene data show CDR1 as SGHVS and CDR2 as FQNEAQ. This rearrangement joins TRBV7-8 to TRBJ2-5; TCRdb proposes TRBD1, but this gene call is untestable without DNA. The receptor comes from a man aged 18-69 years in good health. The source material was blood T cells: a sorted CD56 or NKG2C T cell subset, CD4+ or CD8+ T cells, or bulk PBMC T cells (not recorded which). CDR3 residues: CASSLTKGVETQYF.